The 17 T cell receptor beta chains given below trace back to one sample, sequenced in a study of T-cell memory formation after mild COVID-19. TCRdb re-analysed the 5' RACE reads in MiXCR, keeping a single row per CDR3 protein. In the table there are 250,000 to 300,000 distinct CDR3 sequences, more than 15% of which are singletons. The sequencing sample was made of PBMCs or a T cell subset sorted from them (not recorded which). The receptors stem from a man between 18 and 29 years old who had mild COVID-19 (a few samples of this study predate the infection). Cell type and time point are not known.

This chain uses TRBV3-1 with TRBJ1-1; D is unresolved. The germline V gene encodes CDR1 LGHDT and CDR2 YNNKEL (reference sequence). CDR3 length: 13 residues. V was cut by 1 base and J by 1 base, with 4 bases left in between. This CDR3 is CASSQGPNTEAFF. DNA for the CDR3: TGTGCCAGCAGCCAAGGCCCGAACACTGAAGCTTTCTTT.

The V call is TRBV12-5, the J call TRBJ2-2; a possible D gene is TRBD1 (5 bases). This CDR3 is 16 amino acids long. The V end was cut by 6 bases, the J end by 5 bases, with 19 bases between. Germline lookup yields CDR1 LGHNT and CDR2 FRNRAP. The DNA for the CDR3 is TGTGCTAGTGGCCACCCAGGGAAGGGAAAAACCGGGGAGCTGTTTTTT. Its protein product is CASGHPGKGKTGELFF.

This clonotype was recorded a few times. This chain connects TRBV5-1 to TRBJ1-5; possible D gene TRBD1, 6 bases. Germline CDR1 and CDR2: SGHRS and YFSETQ. V was trimmed by 9 bases and J by 0 bases, leaving 16 bases between them. This CDR3 is 15 amino acids long. The CDR3 region is CATAPGAISNQPQHF. The DNA for the CDR3 is TGCGCCACCGCCCCGGGGGCTATTAGCAATCAGCCCCAGCATTTT.

V and J are TRBV18 and TRBJ2-7; D is perhaps TRBD1 (6 bases). The CDR3 has 18 residues. V lost 3 bases and J lost 1, with 22 bases in between. Germline values: CDR1 KGHSH, CDR2 LQKENI. The CDR3 sequence: CASSPRPLGTQKSYEQYF. Written as DNA, the CDR3 is TGTGCCAGCTCACCCCGGCCCCTAGGGACACAAAAATCCTACGAGCAGTACTTC.

This clonotype occurred many times. Here the CDR3 DNA reads TGTGCCAGCAGCTTAGCGCACCCTTTTGCAACTAATGAAAAACTGTTTTTT. It encodes CASSLAHPFATNEKLFF. The chain is built from TRBV7-9 and TRBJ1-4; D unclear. This CDR3 spans 17 amino acids. Germline V gene sequence: CDR1 SEHNR, CDR2 FQNEAQ (reference sequence). Trimming left V 0 bases short and J 0 bases short, with 11 bases between.

The rearrangement joins TRBV24-1 to TRBJ2-1, with 15 bases that match TRBD2. The CDR3 covers 16 residues. The junction had 7 bases not matched to a gene; V was cut back by 7 bases and J by 7 bases. The V gene's germline CDR1 is KGHDR and CDR2 SFDVKD. The CDR3 reads CATSNGLAGGRNEQFF. The CDR3 nucleotides read TGTGCCACCAGCAACGGACTAGCGGGGGGGCGGAATGAGCAGTTCTTC.

This clonotype was seen at least ten times. J is TRBJ2-7 and V is TRBV28, with 8 positions matching TRBD1. The CDR3 loop spans 15 amino acids. CDR1 and CDR2 (germline): MDHEN, SYDVKM. V lost 5 bases to trimming and J lost 4 bases; unmatched junction nucleotides: 10. CDR3 protein: CASSESGTGLYEQYV. The CDR3 nucleotides are TGTGCCAGCAGTGAATCGGGGACAGGCCTTTACGAGCAGTACGTC.

This clonotype was seen a handful of times. The V call is TRBV12-3 or TRBV12-4, the J call TRBJ2-2; the D gene is possibly TRBD1 (6 bases). V was shortened by 2 bases and J by 10 bases, with 8 bases between the two germline ends. The CDR3 totals 12 residues. The CDR3 coding sequence is TGTGCCAGCAGTTTACAGGGGATGGAGCTGTTTTTT. Protein sequence: CASSLQGMELFF.

This clonotype appeared a few times. The CDR3 sequence is CASSSTGTTQYF. CDR3 DNA sequence: TGTGCCAGCAGCTCGACCGGGACTACGCAGTATTTT. The chain employs TRBV7-9 and TRBJ2-3; D is perhaps TRBD1 or TRBD2 (5 bases each). Trimming removed 4 bases from V and 8 bases from J, with 10 bases in between. The CDR3 sequence is 12 residues long. Per the germline V gene, CDR1 is SEHNR and CDR2 is FQNEAQ (reference sequence).

V is TRBV20-1 and J is TRBJ2-1; 9 bases are shared with TRBD1. The CDR3 has 15 residues. Germline V gives CDR1 DFQATT, CDR2 SNEGSKA (reference sequence). Unmatched junction bases numbered 9, after V lost 6 bases and J lost 3 bases. The CDR3 DNA is TGCAGTGCCAATGTGGGACAGGGAAGCTACAATGAGCAGTTCTTC. This gives the protein CSANVGQGSYNEQFF.

The genes are TRBV6-2 or TRBV6-3 and TRBJ2-5; TRBD1 is a possible D gene (6 bases). CDR3 length: 14 residues. The V gene's germline CDR1 is MNHEY and CDR2 SVGEGT. The V end was cut by 8 bases, the J end by 4 bases, with 17 bases between. The CDR3 bases are TGTGCCAGCCGACGCAGGGGACACATAGAGACCCAGTACTTC. It codes for CASRRRGHIETQYF.

This clonotype was found once. The V gene is TRBV3-1, the J gene TRBJ1-2, with D hard to call. This CDR3 has 14 amino acids. Germline loops: CDR1 LGHDT, CDR2 YNNKEL (reference sequence). Trimming took off 0 bases at V and 4 bases at J, with 9 bases between the two ends. The CDR3 nucleotides read TGTGCCAGCAGCCAAGATCCCTCTTCCTATGGCTACACCTTC. This codes for CASSQDPSSYGYTF.

The rearrangement links TRBV6-6 to TRBJ1-1, with TRBD1 matching over 9 bases. With V trimmed by 6 bases and J by 4 bases, 9 bases remained unmatched. Germline V lookup: CDR1 MNHNY, CDR2 SVGAGI (reference sequence). The length of the CDR3 is 15 residues. The CDR3 DNA reads TGTGCCAGCAGAGACCGGGACAGGGTTGCCACTGAAGCTTTCTTT. The encoded protein is CASRDRDRVATEAFF.

This clonotype was seen more than once but under ten times. The chain carries TRBV5-1 and TRBJ2-5; 9 bases fit TRBD1. CDR3 length: 14 amino acids. Germline V gene sequence: CDR1 SGHRS, CDR2 YFSETQ. Trimming at V came to 0 bases and at J to 5 bases, leaving 2 bases not matched to a gene. Here the CDR3 DNA reads TGCGCCAGCAGCTTGGGGGACAGGGCCGAGACCCAGTACTTC. Translation gives CASSLGDRAETQYF.

The chain carries TRBV7-2 and TRBJ2-5; D remains ambiguous. The germline CDR1 and CDR2 sequences are SGHTA and FQGNSA. The V end was cut by 5 bases, the J end by 7 bases, with 17 bases between. The CDR3 runs to 14 residues. The CDR3 region has the DNA TGTGCCAGCAGCCAAACACTGGCCCTGGGGACCCAGTACTTC. Residues: CASSQTLALGTQYF. The whole variable domain, filled in from reference TRBV7-2 and TRBJ2-5, reads GAGVSQSPSNKVTEKGKDVELRCDPISGHTALYWYRQSLGQGLEFLIYFQGNSAPDKSGLPSDRFSAERTGGSVSTLTIQRTQQEDSAVYLCASSQTLALGTQYFGPGTRLLVL.

The CDR3 DNA reads as TGCGCCAGCAGCTTGCGGGGCGCGGTTTCGGAGACCCAGTACTTC. This sequence encodes CASSLRGAVSETQYF. The chain is built from TRBV5-1 and TRBJ2-5; D possibly uses TRBD1 or TRBD2 (5 bases each). Trimming stripped 1 base from V and 5 bases from J, with 15 bases between. The CDR3 runs to 15 residues. CDR1 is SGHRS and CDR2 is YFSETQ in the germline V gene.

This clonotype showed up many times. The V and J genes are TRBV6-6 and TRBJ1-2, with D unresolved. The V and J ends lost 5 bases and 2 bases respectively, with 3 bases between them. The CDR3 is made up of 11 amino acids. The germline V gene has CDR1 MNHNY and CDR2 SVGAGI (reference sequence). CDR3 loop: CASSPNYGYTF. CDR3 sequence (DNA): TGTGCCAGCAGTCCAAACTATGGCTACACCTTC.